Here is one TCR beta chain with its context. Its antigen is unknown. The CD4+ fraction was divided into a CD45RA+ naive subset and a CD45RA-negative memory subset. Trimming took 1 base from V and 8 from J; bases not matched to a gene: 2. Germline V gene data show CDR1 as SQVTM and CDR2 as ANQGSEA. The length of the CDR3 is 12 residues. The entry originates in a study of shared clonotypes between healthy human individuals. Overall study results and limits: An effect of sequencing depth on clonotype sharing among donors was expected. In contrast to clonotypes shared by all four donors, non-shared clonotypes had lower generation probabilities.

Deep was the level at which the assay was run. Sequencing used immunoSEQ multiplex PCR; TCRdb keeps in-frame clones, though not all of them. Here the sample spans hundreds of thousands of clones, approximately 79% being singletons. The chain uses TRBV29-1 and TRBJ1-3; TRBD1 aligns across 7 bases. The source of this sequence is a woman aged 25 to 39 in good health. The sequencing sample was made of memory CD4+ T cells sorted from blood. As to subset: CD45RA-negative fraction. CDR3 loop: CSVEARGDTIYF. In DNA, the CDR3 is TGCAGCGTTGAAGCCAGGGGGGACACCATATATTTT.